Below, 27 T cell receptor beta chains from the same sample are listed, as sequenced in a study of blood T cell repertoires in COVID-19. Using immunoSEQ multiplex PCR, the repertoire was profiled, and TCRdb retains in-frame clones only, with some absent. This table has roughly 95,000 clones, 84% appearing once. The sample comprised peripheral blood. The receptor source for this set is a human donor in a cohort sampled during active COVID-19.

The gene calls are TRBV20-1 and TRBJ1-1; D ambiguous. Germline V CDR1 and CDR2: DFQATT, SNEGSKA (reference sequence). V dropped 7 bases and J dropped 5 bases, with 8 bases sitting between them. The CDR3 contains 10 residues. The CDR3 DNA is TGCAGTGAGTCGGGGACTGAAGCTTTCTTT. Its translation: CSESGTEAFF.

This chain connects TRBV7-9 to TRBJ1-2, with TRBD1 identical over 7 bases. J gave up 0 bases and V 5 bases, and 3 bases lay outside the gene matches. This CDR3 has 14 amino acids. Germline lookup yields CDR1 SEHNR and CDR2 FQNEAQ (reference sequence). The DNA for the CDR3 is TGTGCCAGCAGCGTGGGACAGCCTAACTATGGCTACACCTTC. It specifies CASSVGQPNYGYTF.

A remark on this clone: Compared with germline, one end of the junction differs, possibly owing to a read error. CDR3 nucleotide sequence: TGTGCTAGCAGCGTGGACAGCTACAATGAGCAGTTCTTC. Its protein is CASSVDSYNEQFF. The genes are TRBV7-7 and TRBJ2-1, with D possibly matching TRBD1 (6 bases). Germline-derived CDR1 and CDR2 are SSHAT and FNYEAQ (reference sequence). There are 13 residues in the CDR3. The full variable domain, its missing parts supplied by reference TRBV7-7 and TRBJ2-1, is GAGVSQSPRYKVTKRGQDVTLRCDPISSHATLYWYQQALGQGPEFLTYFNYEAQPDKSGLPSDRFSAERPEGSISTLTIQRTEQRDSAMYRCASSVDSYNEQFFGPGTRLTVL.

CDR3 bases: TGTGCCAGCAGCCGGCCGGGTCTTTTTTCCCAGTACTTC. Protein sequence: CASSRPGLFSQYF. The chain links TRBV28 to TRBJ2-5; the D is unclear. CDR3 size: 13 residues. Germline CDR1 reads MDHEN; CDR2 reads SYDVKM. The V end lost 6 bases, the J end lost 9 bases, and 17 bases lay between the germline ends.

This clone was counted between two and nine times. The gene calls are TRBV6-6 and TRBJ1-6; 9 nucleotides agree with TRBD1. With 5 bases clipped from V and 2 bases from J, the junction kept 16 bases outside the gene matches. The CDR3 consists of 20 residues. Germline lookup yields CDR1 MNHNY and CDR2 SVGAGI (reference sequence). The CDR3 nucleotides are TGTGCCAGCAGTCCTCCGACCCGCGGACAGGGGATTCCCTATAATTCACCCCTCCACTTT. Residues: CASSPPTRGQGIPYNSPLHF.

The chain carries TRBV5-6 and TRBJ1-3; 7 bases are shared with TRBD1. The CDR3 covers 18 residues. Looked up from germline, CDR1 is SGHDT and CDR2 is YYEEEE. Germline trimming cut 1 base from V and 0 bases from J; bases unmatched to any gene: 10. The CDR3 region has the DNA TGTGCCAGCAGCTTGCCCCGCTGGCAGGGGGACTCTGGAAACACCATATATTTT. Its protein product is CASSLPRWQGDSGNTIYF.

The chain joins TRBV19 to TRBJ1-5, with 9 bases aligning to TRBD1. The CDR3 totals 13 residues. CDR1 is LNHDA, CDR2 SQIVND, per germline (reference sequence). V shed 6 bases and J 7 bases; nucleotides not matched to a gene: 4. The CDR3 DNA is TGTGCCAGTAGGGGACAGGGAGAGCAGCCCCAGCATTTT. It encodes CASRGQGEQPQHF. Based on the CDR3 plus reference TRBV19 and TRBJ1-5, the full variable domain is DGGITQSPKYLFRKEGQNVTLSCEQNLNHDAMYWYRQDPGQGLRLIYYSQIVNDFQKGDIAEGYSVSREKKESFPLTVTSAQKNPTAFYLCASRGQGEQPQHFGDGTRLSIL.

The chain uses TRBV7-2 and TRBJ2-3; the match to TRBD2 covers 8 bases. V shed 1 base, J shed 7 bases, and the junction held 7 bases outside the gene matches. The CDR3 spans 15 residues. CDR1 is SGHTA, CDR2 FQGNSA, per germline. CDR3 in amino acids: CASSLDGGGGNTQYF. DNA for the CDR3: TGTGCCAGCAGCTTAGACGGGGGGGGCGGGAATACGCAGTATTTT. Full variable domain (remainder filled in from reference TRBV7-2 and TRBJ2-3): GAGVSQSPSNKVTEKGKDVELRCDPISGHTALYWYRQSLGQGLEFLIYFQGNSAPDKSGLPSDRFSAERTGGSVSTLTIQRTQQEDSAVYLCASSLDGGGGNTQYFGPGTRLTVL.

In this sample, this clone turned up once. V usage is TRBV5-1 and J usage is TRBJ2-1; 9 nucleotides match TRBD2. V lost 1 base to trimming and J lost 4 bases; unmatched junction nucleotides: 3. CDR1 and CDR2 from the germline V gene are SGHRS and YFSETQ. The CDR3 is 15 residues long. The CDR3, as DNA: TGCGCCAGCAGCTTGTCACTAGCGGGTTACAATGAGCAGTTCTTC. Protein product: CASSLSLAGYNEQFF.

This rearrangement joins TRBV28 to TRBJ1-3; D unresolved. The CDR3 length is 15 residues. Trimming cost V 7 bases and J 2 bases, with 15 bases left between them. CDR1 is MDHEN and CDR2 is SYDVKM in the germline V gene. The CDR3 nucleotides read TGTGCCAGCACCTCCGACATGTTGGCTGGAAACACCATATATTTT. Protein product: CASTSDMLAGNTIYF.

The chain uses TRBV4-1 and TRBJ2-3; 11 positions match TRBD2. The V and J ends lost 0 bases and 4 bases, in that order; junction bases with no gene match: 12. In germline, CDR1 is MGHRA, CDR2 YSYEKL. This CDR3 contains 19 residues. The CDR3 coding sequence is TGCGCCAGCAGCCAAGAGGGTAGTAGCGGGGGGGCCTCAGCAGATACGCAGTATTTT. Its protein product is CASSQEGSSGGASADTQYF.

V is TRBV5-4 and J is TRBJ2-7; D is possibly TRBD1 (5 bases). The V gene lost 0 bases and the J gene lost 3 bases, with 13 bases spanning the gap. The CDR3 is made up of 15 amino acids. Germline lookup yields CDR1 SGHNT and CDR2 YYREEE (reference sequence). As DNA, the CDR3 is TGTGCCAGCAGCTTGGAAGGGGTAGAGAGCTACGAGCAGTACTTC. Translating it yields CASSLEGVESYEQYF.

The chain uses TRBV7-8 and TRBJ1-2; no firm D call. CDR1 is SGHVS, CDR2 FQNEAQ, per germline. This CDR3 has 14 amino acids. V lost 1 base, J lost 3 bases, and 9 bases lay in between. The CDR3: CASSLVLGDYGYTF. Written as DNA, the CDR3 is TGTGCCAGCAGCTTAGTACTCGGGGACTATGGCTACACCTTC.

This clone is a singleton in its sample. The rearrangement uses TRBV28 and TRBJ1-2; D is unresolved. The length of the CDR3 is 13 residues. Trimming pared 1 base from V and 13 bases from J, leaving 16 bases between. CDR1 is MDHEN, CDR2 SYDVKM, per germline. The CDR3 DNA reads as TGTGCCAGCAGTTTATCCCGACCGGCCAGCGGCACCTTC. Residues: CASSLSRPASGTF.

The rearrangement links TRBV29-1 to TRBJ2-7; tentative D call: TRBD1 (6 bases). Trimming shortened V by 4 bases and J by 3 bases, and 10 bases separated the two germline ends. The CDR3 totals 12 residues. Looked up from germline, CDR1 is SQVTM and CDR2 is ANQGSEA. The CDR3 sequence is CSVVQGGYEQYF. In DNA, the CDR3 is TGCAGCGTTGTACAGGGTGGCTACGAGCAGTACTTC.

This rearrangement joins TRBV27 to TRBJ2-1; 10 bases are shared with TRBD1. V trimming: 5 bases; J trimming: 3 bases; junction bases outside the gene matches: 4. This CDR3 spans 15 amino acids. Germline V gene data show CDR1 as MNHEY and CDR2 as SMNVEV (reference sequence). The CDR3 loop is CASSQRTGGYNEQFF. As DNA, the CDR3 is TGTGCCAGCAGTCAAAGGACAGGGGGCTACAATGAGCAGTTCTTC.

V gene TRBV5-1 combines with J gene TRBJ2-5, with D tentatively TRBD1 (5 bases). V shed 3 bases and J shed 2 bases, with 14 bases lying between them. The CDR3 spans 15 residues. CDR1 and CDR2 (germline): SGHRS, YFSETQ. CDR3 in DNA: TGCGCCAGCAGCTCGGCGACAGAGAGACAAGAGACCCAGTACTTC. This gives the protein CASSSATERQETQYF.

The chain employs TRBV3-1 (or the pseudogene TRBV3-2) and TRBJ2-1; a weak D match, TRBD1 (5 bases). The germline V and J ends were trimmed by 3 bases and 4 bases, with 22 bases remaining between them. Germline CDR1 LGHDT, CDR2 YNNKEL (reference sequence). The CDR3 runs to 18 residues. The CDR3, as DNA: TGTGCCAGCAGCCACAACACAACAGGTACAGCGAATTACAATGAGCAGTTCTTC. It yields the protein CASSHNTTGTANYNEQFF.

The chain combines TRBV5-4 with TRBJ2-7; D perhaps matches TRBD1 (6 bases). The V gene's germline CDR1 is SGHNT and CDR2 YYREEE (reference sequence). V was pared by 4 bases and J by 5 bases, with 16 bases between. This CDR3 has 14 residues. In DNA form, the CDR3 reads TGTGCCAGCAGCGCGCAGACAGGTCCTGACGAGCAGTACTTC. Protein sequence: CASSAQTGPDEQYF.

The chain is built from TRBV28 and TRBJ1-5; D gene ambiguous. V was pared by 3 bases and J by 3 bases, with 6 bases between. This CDR3 is built from 13 residues. Germline V lookup: CDR1 MDHEN, CDR2 SYDVKM. As DNA, the CDR3 is TGTGCCAGCAGTTTTCTCTCCAATCAGCCCCAGCATTTT. It encodes CASSFLSNQPQHF.

The CDR3 reads CASSFRDRQNQPQHF. The CDR3 region has the DNA TGTGCCAGCAGCTTTAGGGACAGGCAAAATCAGCCCCAGCATTTT. The rearrangement uses TRBV5-8 and TRBJ1-5; 8 positions match TRBD1. CDR1 is SGHTS and CDR2 is YDEGEE in the germline V gene. This CDR3 contains 15 residues. The ends lost 2 bases at V and 4 bases at J; junction bases unmatched: 5.

V is TRBV7-9 and J is TRBJ2-5; no reliable D call. V was shortened by 1 base and J by 2 bases, with 5 bases between the two germline ends. Germline V gene data show CDR1 as SEHNR and CDR2 as FQNEAQ (reference sequence). The CDR3 is made up of 13 amino acids. This chain's CDR3 is CASSLGAQETQYF. As DNA, the CDR3 is TGTGCCAGCAGCTTAGGAGCTCAAGAGACCCAGTACTTC.

The CDR3 DNA is TGTGCCACCAGCAGAGATCCTGGCACAGATACGCAGTATTTT. Protein product: CATSRDPGTDTQYF. The genes are TRBV15 and TRBJ2-3, with D unresolved. The V end was cut by 0 bases, the J end by 1 base, with 5 bases between. The CDR3 length is 14 residues. Germline loops: CDR1 LNHNV, CDR2 YYDKDF (reference sequence). Variable domain in full (rest from reference TRBV15 and TRBJ2-3): DAMVIQNPRYQVTQFGKPVTLSCSQTLNHNVMYWYQQKSSQAPKLLFHYYDKDFNNEADTPDNFQSRRPNTSFCFLDIRSPGLGDTAMYLCATSRDPGTDTQYFGPGTRLTVL.

The V gene is TRBV5-5, the J gene TRBJ2-1, with 10 nucleotides matching TRBD2. This CDR3 contains 15 residues. V was clipped by 2 bases and J by 8 bases; unmatched bases: 7. CDR1 is SGHKS, CDR2 YYEKEE, per germline (reference sequence). The CDR3 spells CASSFASGRADEQFF. CDR3 DNA: TGTGCCAGCAGCTTTGCGAGCGGGAGGGCCGATGAGCAGTTCTTC.

Sample share makes this clone medium-sized. The V call is TRBV12-3 or TRBV12-4, the J call TRBJ2-7; a possible D gene is TRBD1 (6 bases). This CDR3 has 13 residues. Trimming removed 1 base from V and 7 bases from J, with 11 bases in between. The CDR3 DNA reads as TGTGCCAGCAGTTTAGAAGAGGGGACAGAGCAGTACTTC. This translates into CASSLEEGTEQYF.

This clone was counted a single time. The CDR3 DNA reads as TGCAGCGTTGAAATAGTGGCCCAGCGAGAGACCCAGTACTTC. It specifies CSVEIVAQRETQYF. The chain joins TRBV29-1 to TRBJ2-5; D unclear. CDR3 length: 14 amino acids. Germline CDR1 is SQVTM and CDR2 is ANQGSEA. V lost 2 bases and J lost 4, with 14 bases in between.

This clone has a single count. The rearrangement uses TRBV11-2 and TRBJ2-7; 12 bases line up with TRBD2. The CDR3 runs 15 residues. The germline gives CDR1 SGHAT, CDR2 FQNNGV. The junction had 6 bases not matched to a gene; V was cut back by 5 bases and J by 4 bases. The CDR3 nucleotides read TGTGCCAGCAGCCCCGGACTAGCGGGGCCTTACGAGCAGTACTTC. This codes for CASSPGLAGPYEQYF.